This T cell receptor beta chain came from a study of beta chain features in type 1 diabetes. Study details: In age, gender and cell yields, patients were similar to healthy donors. Regarding the study as a whole: A moderate, significant TCRB CDR3 shortening appeared in type 1 diabetes across four CD4+ subsets. The study found fewer insertions and more deletions at VDJ junctions in type 1 diabetes patients.

Populations obtained by sorting all exceeded 95% purity. cDNA synthesis used the whole RNA isolate, giving expressed TCRB sequences. The data were produced by immunoSEQ multiplex PCR, yet TCRdb's version contains in-frame clones alone and is incomplete. The sample contains hundreds of thousands of clones, 15% to 17% of which appear only once. CDR3 length: 15 amino acids. The V and J ends lost 5 bases and 5 bases respectively, with 16 bases between them. Per germline, CDR1 SEHNR and CDR2 FQNEAQ (reference sequence). As concerns this clone: Its specificity is unknown.

The chain employs TRBV7-9 and TRBJ2-1; D possibly matches TRBD1 or TRBD2 (5 bases each). The clonotype comes from a man aged 18 to 35 in good health. What was sequenced was naive CD4+ T cells from blood. CDR3 DNA: TGTGCCAGCAGCCCAGACCGGGACCAGAACAATGAGCAGTTCTTC. The encoded protein is CASSPDRDQNNEQFF. The variable domain in full, with the rest retrieved from reference TRBV7-9 and TRBJ2-1, is DTGVSQNPRHKITKRGQNVTFRCDPISEHNRLYWYRQTLGQGPEFLTYFQNEAQLEKSRLLSDRFSAERPKGSFSTLEIQRTEQGDSAMYLCASSPDRDQNNEQFFGPGTRLTVL.